This entry concerns a single TCR beta chain. The data derive from a study of T cell responses to AZD1222 COVID-19 vaccine. TCRdb's table, derived via immunoSEQ multiplex PCR, lists solely in-frame clones and lacks some. The sample consists of around 120,000 clones, around 90% of them appearing once. This CDR3 is 16 amino acids long. Trimming removed 5 bases at V and 0 bases at J, with 16 bases between. Germline values: CDR1 LNHDA, CDR2 SQIVND (reference sequence). The sample was peripheral blood, taken on day 0 of AZD1222 vaccination. The J gene is TRBJ1-2, the V gene TRBV19; D not certain. The origin of this receptor is an adult in good health. The CDR3 here is CASSLAWGTANYGYTF. Here the CDR3 DNA reads TGTGCCAGTAGTCTGGCCTGGGGTACAGCTAACTATGGCTACACCTTC.